This TCR beta chain was sequenced during a study of CD8 T cells in ankylosing spondylitis. Study-wide findings and caveats: It appeared that ankylosing spondylitis blood was characterized by a TCR beta motif of about 8 highly homologous variants.

Comments on this clonotype: The antigen remains unidentified.

Making use of molecular barcodes, quantitative 5'-RACE generated TCR beta libraries. From the 5' RACE reads, TCRdb called clonotypes with MiXCR, one entry per CDR3 protein. Of fewer than 450,000 distinct CDR3 sequences listed, about a sixth are singletons. Sequences were obtained from blood, either unsorted or a sorted T cell fraction (not recorded which). The sequence derives from a male donor with ankylosing spondylitis.

The CDR3 DNA is TGCAGTGCTGCAGCCGGGACAGGGAGGGATGGCTACACCTTC. It encodes CSAAAGTGRDGYTF. The rearrangement links TRBV20-1 to TRBJ1-2; 9 bases are shared with TRBD1. With 5 bases clipped from V and 6 bases from J, the junction kept 10 bases outside the gene matches. The CDR3 length is 14 residues. CDR1 and CDR2 from the germline V gene are DFQATT and SNEGSKA (reference sequence).